This T cell receptor (beta chain) is from a study of cytomegalovirus exposure and HLA in healthy donors. Whole-study context: HLA-typed donors were the source of about 81 million unique TCRs held in an early data release.

General study findings and limits: A later analysis reportedly found fewer N-insertions in an Asian-associated ancestry cluster than the roughly 700-donor mean.

Notes on this clone: The antigen remains undetermined.

The PCR was carried out with 60 Vbeta primers and 13 Jbeta primers. Produced via immunoSEQ multiplex PCR; TCRdb's table is partial and in-frame only. The table includes roughly 120,000 clones, roughly four fifths detected once. Germline CDR1 MDHEN, CDR2 SYDVKM. The trim removed 5 bases at V and 7 bases at J, leaving 14 bases unmatched. This CDR3 has 17 amino acids. The sequenced sample was PBMCs. This clonotype was obtained from a man aged 25-45 years in good health and CMV-seropositive. V gene TRBV28 combines with J gene TRBJ1-2; 12 bases match TRBD1. The CDR3 loop is CASSKFGTGGVFSGYTF. CDR3 coding DNA: TGTGCCAGCAGTAAGTTTGGGACAGGGGGCGTCTTCTCTGGCTACACCTTC.